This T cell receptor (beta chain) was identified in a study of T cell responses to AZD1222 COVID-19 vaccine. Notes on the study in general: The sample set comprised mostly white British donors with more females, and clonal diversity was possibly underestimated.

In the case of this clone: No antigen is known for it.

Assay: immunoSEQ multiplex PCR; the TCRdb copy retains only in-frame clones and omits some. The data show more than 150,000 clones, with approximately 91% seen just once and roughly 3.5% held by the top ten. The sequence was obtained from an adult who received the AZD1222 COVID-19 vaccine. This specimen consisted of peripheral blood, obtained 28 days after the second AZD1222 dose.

The CDR3 loop reads CASSKAAGSYEQYF. CDR3 DNA: TGTGCCAGCTCGAAAGCGGCGGGCTCCTACGAGCAGTACTTC. V usage is TRBV6-5 and J usage is TRBJ2-7, with D perhaps matching TRBD2 (5 bases). The CDR3 length is 14 residues. V was trimmed by 8 bases and J by 0 bases, leaving 14 bases between them. Germline V gene data show CDR1 as MNHEY and CDR2 as SVGAGI.